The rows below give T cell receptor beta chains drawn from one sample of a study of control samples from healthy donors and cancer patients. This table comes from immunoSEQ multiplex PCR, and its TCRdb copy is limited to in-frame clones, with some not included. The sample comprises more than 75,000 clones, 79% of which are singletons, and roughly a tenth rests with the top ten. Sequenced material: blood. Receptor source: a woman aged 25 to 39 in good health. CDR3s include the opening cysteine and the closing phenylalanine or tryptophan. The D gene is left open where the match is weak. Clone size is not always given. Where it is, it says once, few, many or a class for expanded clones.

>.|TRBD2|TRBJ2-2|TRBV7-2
CASSLGSRGGRATGELFF
TGTGCCAGCAGCTTAGGGTCGCGGGGGGGCCGGGCCACCGGGGAGCTGTTTTTT
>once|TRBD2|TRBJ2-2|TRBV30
CAWSVQSGGAGELFF
TGTGCCTGGAGTGTACAGAGCGGGGGGGCCGGGGAGCTGTTTTTT
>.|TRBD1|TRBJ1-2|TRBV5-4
CASSRTGGMTGAYGYTF
TGTGCCAGCAGCCGAACGGGAGGGATGACAGGGGCCTATGGCTACACCTTC
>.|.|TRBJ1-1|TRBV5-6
CASSLGRRGTEAFF
TGTGCCAGCAGCTTGGGACGTCGAGGTACTGAAGCTTTCTTT
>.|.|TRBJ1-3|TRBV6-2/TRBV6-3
CASSYRQTSGNTIYF
TGTGCCAGCAGTTACCGTCAGACCTCTGGAAACACCATATATTTT
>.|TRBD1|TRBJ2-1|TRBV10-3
CAITSGGAMNEQFF
TGTGCCATCACTTCAGGGGGCGCGATGAATGAGCAGTTCTTC
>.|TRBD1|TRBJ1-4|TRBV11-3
CASSPRCRGCEKLFF
TGTGCCAGCAGTCCGAGGTGCAGGGGGTGTGAAAAACTGTTTTTT
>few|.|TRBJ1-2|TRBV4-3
CASSLGTQGYGYTF
TGCGCCAGCAGCCTTGGGACTCAGGGATATGGCTACACCTTC
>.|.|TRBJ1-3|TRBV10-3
CAISDLSRGPIYF
TGTGCCATCAGTGACTTGAGCCGCGGCCCCATATATTTT
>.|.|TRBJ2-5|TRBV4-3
CASSQDRVGVETQYF
TGCGCCAGCAGCCAAGATAGGGTAGGGGTGGAGACCCAGTACTTC
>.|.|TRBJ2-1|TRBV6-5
CASSYDIDNEQFF
TGTGCCAGCAGTTACGACATCGACAATGAGCAGTTCTTC
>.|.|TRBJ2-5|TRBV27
CAGRRREGSETQYF
TGTGCCGGGCGGCGGCGCGAAGGCTCGGAGACCCAGTACTTC
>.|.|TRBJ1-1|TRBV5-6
CASSLRTENTEAFF
TGTGCCAGCAGCTTGAGAACAGAGAACACTGAAGCTTTCTTT
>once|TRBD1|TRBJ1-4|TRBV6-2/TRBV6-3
CASSRQTGASGEKLFF
TGTGCCAGCAGTCGGCAGACAGGGGCCTCTGGTGAAAAACTGTTTTTT
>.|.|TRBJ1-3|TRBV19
CASSDSLDRNTIYF
TGTGCCAGTAGTGACAGTCTAGATCGAAACACCATATATTTT
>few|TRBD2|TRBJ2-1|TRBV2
CASRAALAGGLNEQFF
TGTGCCAGCAGAGCCGCACTAGCGGGGGGGCTCAATGAGCAGTTCTTC
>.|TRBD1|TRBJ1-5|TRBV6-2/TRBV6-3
CASSYPGQGFQPQHF
TGTGCCAGCAGTTACCCGGGACAGGGTTTCCAGCCCCAGCATTTT
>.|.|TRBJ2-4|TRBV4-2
CASSQARIQYF
TGTGCCAGCAGCCAAGCGAGAATTCAGTACTTC
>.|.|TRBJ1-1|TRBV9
CASSPETDTEAFF
TGTGCCAGCAGCCCAGAGACGGACACTGAAGCTTTCTTT
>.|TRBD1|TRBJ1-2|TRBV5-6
CASSLASGGVGGYTF
TGTGCCAGCAGCTTGGCCTCAGGGGGCGTGGGCGGCTACACCTTC